A selection of T cell receptor beta chains follows, all from one sample in a study of blood T cell repertoires in COVID-19. Only in-frame clones appear in the TCRdb table, and some are missing; sequencing was by immunoSEQ multiplex PCR. The sample yields about 210,000 clones, approximately 78% seen once. Material for sequencing was PBMCs or T cells enriched from blood (not recorded which). These receptors originate from a man aged 40-49 years who had recovered from COVID-19. Both conserved end residues are part of each CDR3. The D gene is left open where the match is weak. Rows give clone size only sometimes, using once, few, many, or a class for an expanded clone.

J gene | D gene | clone size | V gene | CDR3 DNA | CDR3 protein
TRBJ2-5 | - | once | TRBV4-1 | TGCGCCAGCAGCCGAGGTAATAAGGAGACCCAGTACTTC | CASSRGNKETQYF
TRBJ1-5 | - | - | TRBV6-1 | TGTGCCAGCAGTGAAAGATACCCCGGGGGTAGCAATCAGCCCCAGCATTTT | CASSERYPGGSNQPQHF
TRBJ2-1 | TRBD2 | - | TRBV27 | TGTGCCAGCAGTTTACCAGCGGGGGGCGATACAGGGGAGCAGTTCTTC | CASSLPAGGDTGEQFF
TRBJ1-2 | - | - | TRBV5-6 | TGTGCCAGCAGTCTACAGGGAAACTATGGCTACACCTTC | CASSLQGNYGYTF
TRBJ1-4 | TRBD1 | once | TRBV18 | TGTGCCAGCTCCTGGACAGGGTCTAATGAAAAACTGTTTTTT | CASSWTGSNEKLFF
TRBJ1-2 | - | - | TRBV5-1 | TGCGCCAGCAGCCCCCGCGCCGCAGGGGTCCGAAATGGCTACACCTTC | CASSPRAAGVRNGYTF
TRBJ1-2 | - | - | TRBV7-8 | TGTGCCAGCAGCTTAGACAGCTATGGCTACACCTTC | CASSLDSYGYTF
TRBJ1-5 | - | once | TRBV19 | TGTGCCAGTAGTATAGTGGCCCCAGGGCCCCAGCATTTT | CASSIVAPGPQHF
TRBJ2-7 | - | - | TRBV10-3 | TGTGCCATCAAGGGGTATAACTACGAGCAGTACTTC | CAIKGYNYEQYF
TRBJ1-2 | - | - | TRBV3-1/TRBV3-2 | TGTGCCAGCAGCCAAGTGGTTGGGGCTGGCTACACCTTC | CASSQVVGAGYTF
TRBJ1-5 | TRBD1 | - | TRBV30 | TGTGCCTGGAGTATACAGGGGGGCGTGTTAAGCAATCAGCCCCAGCATTTT | CAWSIQGGVLSNQPQHF
TRBJ1-6 | TRBD1 | - | TRBV12-5 | TGTGCTAGTGGTTGGGCCCAGGGACAGTATAATTCACCCCTCCACTTT | CASGWAQGQYNSPLHF
TRBJ1-5 | - | - | TRBV6-5 | TGTGCCAGCAGTTACTCGGCTGCCAGCAATCAGCCCCAGCATTTT | CASSYSAASNQPQHF
TRBJ2-1 | TRBD2 | - | TRBV19 | TGTGCCAGTAGTCTGCGGGGGGGGAACTACAATGAGCAGTTCTTC | CASSLRGGNYNEQFF
TRBJ1-2 | - | - | TRBV29-1 | TGCAGCGTTGACTCACAGGGACGCGGCTACACCTTC | CSVDSQGRGYTF
TRBJ2-7 | TRBD1 | - | TRBV12-5 | TGTGCTAGTGGGCCGACAGGGTCGTTTACCTACGAGCAGTACTTC | CASGPTGSFTYEQYF
TRBJ2-3 | - | - | TRBV21-1 | TGTGCCAGCAGCAAACCCGGGTCCCGAGGAGGAAATACGCAGTATTTT | CASSKPGSRGGNTQYF
TRBJ1-5 | - | - | TRBV30 | TGTGCCTGGAGCCCCGGACAGTTCAATCAGCCCCAGCATTTT | CAWSPGQFNQPQHF
TRBJ2-1 | TRBD2 | few | TRBV3-1/TRBV3-2 | TGTGCCAGCAGCCAAGAGAGGACTAGCGGTTACAATGAGCAGTTCTTC | CASSQERTSGYNEQFF
TRBJ2-1 | - | - | TRBV5-4 | TGTGCCAGCAGCTTGGCGGCAGGGCGGAACTACAATGAGCAGTTCTTC | CASSLAAGRNYNEQFF
TRBJ1-2 | - | - | TRBV5-1 | TGCGCCAGCAGCTTGGCGGATGGCTACACCTTC | CASSLADGYTF
TRBJ1-2 | TRBD1 | - | TRBV5-4 | TGTGCCAGCAGCCCGACAGGGGCGGAGGGGGGCTACACCTTC | CASSPTGAEGGYTF
TRBJ1-3 | TRBD1 | - | TRBV13 | TGTGCCAGCAGCTCCTGGACAGGGGGCGCTGGAAACACCATATATTTT | CASSSWTGGAGNTIYF
TRBJ1-5 | - | - | TRBV19 | TGTGCCAGTAGTATAGAGAGGAATCAGCCCCAGCATTTT | CASSIERNQPQHF
TRBJ2-1 | TRBD2 | - | TRBV30 | TGTGCCTGGGGGGGATGGGTGGGACTAGCGGGAGGGAGCTCCTACAATGAGCAGTTCTTC | CAWGGWVGLAGGSSYNEQFF
TRBJ2-2 | TRBD1 | - | TRBV7-9 | TGTGCCAGCAGCTTCCGGACAGGGGGGAACACCGGGGAGCTGTTTTTT | CASSFRTGGNTGELFF
TRBJ1-1 | TRBD1 | - | TRBV2 | TGTGCCAGCAGGGAGGAGACAGGGGAGAACACTGAAGCTTTCTTT | CASREETGENTEAFF
TRBJ2-3 | - | - | TRBV2 | TGTGCCAGCAGCCCGCGGGGCGGTTCTGTCACAGATACGCAGTATTTT | CASSPRGGSVTDTQYF
TRBJ1-2 | - | - | TRBV5-1 | TGCGCCAGCAGCTCCCCTGGAGGGTATGGCTACACCTTC | CASSSPGGYGYTF
TRBJ2-1 | - | few | TRBV6-5 | TGTGCCAGCAGTTACAATCCAATGGGCGATGAGCAGTTCTTC | CASSYNPMGDEQFF
TRBJ2-7 | - | - | TRBV7-7 | TGTGCCAGCAGCTTGGCGGAGGGCCCGTCCTACGAGCAGTACTTC | CASSLAEGPSYEQYF
TRBJ2-3 | TRBD2 | - | TRBV3-1/TRBV3-2 | TGTGCCAGCAGCGACCTTTGGCTAGCGGGAGCGGATACGCAGTATTTT | CASSDLWLAGADTQYF
TRBJ2-7 | TRBD1 | - | TRBV10-3 | TGTGCCAACGGACAGGGAGCCTACGAGCAGTACTTC | CANGQGAYEQYF
TRBJ2-7 | - | few | TRBV9 | TGTGCCAGCAGCGTAGACAGTTCGACGGGGGAGCAGTACTTC | CASSVDSSTGEQYF
TRBJ2-1 | - | - | TRBV30 | TGTGCCTGGAACCCGGGGACAAAGCCTCAGTTCTTC | CAWNPGTKPQFF
TRBJ1-5 | - | few | TRBV6-5 | TGTGCCAGCATGAGAGTGGGGAGGGCTAATCAGCCCCAGCATTTT | CASMRVGRANQPQHF
TRBJ1-2 | - | - | TRBV7-9 | TGTGCCAGCAGCCGAACGGGCTATGGCTACACCTTC | CASSRTGYGYTF
TRBJ1-1 | TRBD1 | once | TRBV24-1 | TGTGCCACCAGGGACAGGGGAAACACTGAAGCTTTCTTT | CATRDRGNTEAFF
TRBJ2-3 | TRBD1 | - | TRBV27 | TGTGCCAGCAGTTTGACAGGGGGTAGCACAGATACGCAGTATTTT | CASSLTGGSTDTQYF
TRBJ2-1 | - | - | TRBV7-9 | TGTGCCAGCAGCTTAATCCCGGGGTATTCAAGCTCCTACAATGAGCAGTTCTTC | CASSLIPGYSSSYNEQFF
TRBJ2-5 | TRBD2 | - | TRBV7-2 | TGTGCCAGCAGCGCCGGACTAGCGCACGAGACCCAGTACTTC | CASSAGLAHETQYF
TRBJ2-7 | - | - | TRBV6-6 | TGTGCCAGCGGGGGGTTTGTCTCCTACGAGCAGTACTTC | CASGGFVSYEQYF
TRBJ2-1 | - | - | TRBV5-4 | TGTGCCAGCAGCTCAAGGAGGGGGGACAGCAATGAGCAGTTCTTC | CASSSRRGDSNEQFF
TRBJ2-7 | TRBD1 | - | TRBV19 | TGTGCCAGTAGTAGACCGGGACAGGGATCCTACGAGCAGTACTTC | CASSRPGQGSYEQYF
TRBJ2-1 | - | - | TRBV24-1 | TGTGCCACCCAGACAGGCGGCGGTACCTCCTACAATGAGCAGTTCTTC | CATQTGGGTSYNEQFF
TRBJ2-7 | - | - | TRBV15 | TGTGCCACCAGCAGGACACTCAACTCCTACGAGCAGTACTTC | CATSRTLNSYEQYF
TRBJ2-5 | - | - | TRBV5-1 | TGCGCCAGCAGCTTTGGGGGGATATATGCCCAAGAGACCCAGTACTTC | CASSFGGIYAQETQYF
TRBJ1-1 | TRBD1 | - | TRBV29-1 | TGCAGCGTTGCAACAGGGGGGGGAACTGAAGCTTTCTTT | CSVATGGGTEAFF
TRBJ2-1 | - | - | TRBV7-3 | TGTGCCAGCAGCTTAACGCGGGGCTCCTCCTACAATGAGCAGTTCTTC | CASSLTRGSSYNEQFF
TRBJ2-7 | TRBD2 | few | TRBV5-5 | TGTGCCAGCAGCTTGGCGGGCAGCGGGAGAGAGGCCGAGCAGTACTTC | CASSLAGSGREAEQYF
TRBJ1-5 | TRBD1 | - | TRBV5-1 | TGCGCCAGCAGAGCCGACAGGGGAAGCAATCAGCCCCAGCATTTT | CASRADRGSNQPQHF